The 17 T cell receptor beta chains reported below all come from one sample, sequenced in a study of blood T cell repertoires in COVID-19. The protocol was immunoSEQ multiplex PCR, while the TCRdb copy is restricted to in-frame clones and leaves out a portion. The sample lists around 150,000 clones; roughly 80% were seen once. Sequencing input: peripheral blood. The receptors were gathered from a woman older than 75 with acute or convalescent COVID-19.

This chain uses TRBV5-1 with TRBJ1-1; 7 bases align to TRBD1. The CDR3 is made up of 13 amino acids. Germline-derived CDR1 and CDR2 are SGHRS and YFSETQ. V was pared by 5 bases and J by 3 bases, with 4 bases of the junction left unmatched. The CDR3 sequence: CASRHTGDTEAFF. The DNA for the CDR3 is TGCGCCAGCAGGCATACAGGGGACACTGAAGCTTTCTTT.

This clone turned up a few times. The chain carries TRBV3-1 (or the pseudogene TRBV3-2) and TRBJ1-2; D not certain. Germline V gene sequence: CDR1 LGHDT, CDR2 YNNKEL (reference sequence). V gave up 0 bases and J gave up 6 bases, with 11 bases separating them. There are 14 residues in the CDR3. CDR3 sequence: CASSQDSQTNGYTF. As DNA, the CDR3 is TGTGCCAGCAGCCAAGATTCACAGACAAATGGCTACACCTTC.

Only a few counts were recorded for this clone. This sequence joins TRBV29-1 and TRBJ1-3; possibly TRBD1 for D (5 bases). There are 13 residues in the CDR3. Germline V CDR1 and CDR2: SQVTM, ANQGSEA. Trimming removed 5 bases at V and 2 bases at J, with 10 bases between. The CDR3 DNA sequence: TGCAGCGTTACTGACAGTCCTGGAAACACCATATATTTT. Translation: CSVTDSPGNTIYF.

The rearrangement links TRBV5-1 to TRBJ2-5, with D possibly TRBD1 on 6 matching bases. The V end was cut by 7 bases, the J end by 2 bases, with 15 bases between. This CDR3 has 14 residues. CDR1 is SGHRS and CDR2 is YFSETQ in the germline V gene. Here the CDR3 reads CASSGGQGQETQYF. CDR3 DNA: TGCGCCAGCTCCGGTGGCCAGGGGCAAGAGACCCAGTACTTC.

The chain employs TRBV14 and TRBJ1-2; TRBD1 matches at 11 bases. Germline CDR1 and CDR2: SGHDN and FVKESK. With 1 base clipped from V and 7 bases from J, the junction kept 8 bases outside the gene matches. This CDR3 has 16 amino acids. The CDR3 spells CASSQAGTGGPGGYTF. For the CDR3, the DNA is TGTGCCAGCAGCCAAGCGGGGACAGGGGGACCAGGTGGCTACACCTTC.

This chain uses TRBV5-4 with TRBJ2-7, with 7 positions matching TRBD2. Germline V gene sequence: CDR1 SGHNT, CDR2 YYREEE (reference sequence). The CDR3 is made up of 15 amino acids. V gave up 4 bases and J gave up 2 bases; unmatched junction bases: 9. The CDR3 spells CASSPTGEGTYEQYF. The CDR3, as DNA: TGTGCCAGCAGCCCGACGGGGGAGGGTACCTACGAGCAGTACTTC.

This clone has just one count. V and J are TRBV7-3 and TRBJ2-3; D may be TRBD2 (5 bases). The CDR3 is made up of 16 amino acids. Per germline, CDR1 SGHTA and CDR2 FQGTGA. Deletions cut 5 bases from V and 0 bases from J, with 15 bases between. The CDR3: CASSTGNDPSTDTQYF. Here the CDR3 DNA reads TGTGCCAGCAGCACCGGGAACGATCCTAGCACAGATACGCAGTATTTT.

V gene TRBV7-2 combines with J gene TRBJ1-1; D remains unclear. Germline values: CDR1 SGHTA, CDR2 FQGNSA. V was trimmed by 2 bases and J by 4 bases, leaving 11 bases between them. CDR3 length: 14 amino acids. The DNA of the CDR3 is TGTGCCAGCAGCTTAATCCCAGGCAGCACTGAAGCTTTCTTT. Translated, it gives CASSLIPGSTEAFF.

The chain joins TRBV28 to TRBJ1-1; possibly TRBD1 for D (5 bases). Per germline, CDR1 MDHEN and CDR2 SYDVKM. This CDR3 comprises 14 residues. V was cut by 6 bases and J by 2 bases, with 13 bases left in between. CDR3 nucleotide sequence: TGTGCCAGCAGCCCCCCGGGGGTTAACACTGAAGCTTTCTTT. Encoded protein: CASSPPGVNTEAFF.

The V gene is TRBV7-8, the J gene TRBJ2-7; possibly TRBD1 for D (6 bases). The ends were cut back, 5 bases at V and 2 bases at J, with 10 bases in the middle. The CDR3 length is 13 residues. Germline CDR1 reads SGHVS; CDR2 reads FQNEAQ. The CDR3 coding sequence is TGTGCCAGCAGCGGGGGCGTGGCCTACGAGCAGTACTTC. Its translation: CASSGGVAYEQYF.

The V gene is TRBV6-5, the J gene TRBJ1-5; 7 nucleotides match TRBD1. Germline loops: CDR1 MNHEY, CDR2 SVGAGI. The CDR3 runs to 15 residues. The ends lost 2 bases at V and 4 bases at J; junction bases unmatched: 5. CDR3 coding DNA: TGTGCCAGCAGTTACAGGGCAGGGGGAAATCAGCCCCAGCATTTT. It is translated as CASSYRAGGNQPQHF.

The rearrangement uses TRBV7-9 and TRBJ1-3; D might be TRBD1 (5 bases). CDR1 is SEHNR and CDR2 is FQNEAQ in the germline V gene (reference sequence). The CDR3 runs to 17 residues. Trimming removed 5 bases from V and 0 bases from J, with 17 bases in between. The CDR3 sequence is CASSPQWGGTSGNTIYF. CDR3 bases: TGTGCCAGCAGCCCTCAATGGGGAGGGACCTCTGGAAACACCATATATTTT.

J is TRBJ2-5 and V is TRBV3-1 (or the pseudogene TRBV3-2); TRBD1 might be the D (5 bases). The CDR3 consists of 12 residues. Trimming removed 4 bases from V and 11 bases from J, with 14 bases in between. CDR1 and CDR2 (germline): LGHDT, YNNKEL (reference sequence). CDR3 sequence (DNA): TGTGCCAGCAGCCCTCAATCAGGGCTACAGTACTTC. Translated: CASSPQSGLQYF.

This clone was found once. In nucleotides, the CDR3 is TGTGCCTGGAGTGACCAGGTTGCGTATGGCTACACCTTC. Its protein is CAWSDQVAYGYTF. This rearrangement joins TRBV30 to TRBJ1-2; D gene ambiguous. V lost 1 base, J lost 5 bases, and 11 bases lay in between. CDR3 length: 13 residues. The germline gives CDR1 GTSNPN, CDR2 SVGIG (reference sequence). The entire variable domain, with the rest obtained from reference TRBV30 and TRBJ1-2, is as follows: SQTIHQWPATLVQPVGSPLSLECTVEGTSNPNLYWYRQAAGRGLQLLFYSVGIGQISSEVPQNLSASRPQDRQFILSSKKLLLSDSGFYLCAWSDQVAYGYTFGSGTRLTVV.

The chain couples TRBV5-1 to TRBJ2-3; 14 bases agree with TRBD2. This CDR3 has 18 amino acids. The V and J ends lost 4 bases and 3 bases, in that order; junction bases with no gene match: 10. The germline gives CDR1 SGHRS, CDR2 YFSETQ. The CDR3 protein is CASSPRGLAGGGTDTQYF. As DNA, the CDR3 is TGCGCCAGCAGCCCCCGCGGACTAGCGGGGGGAGGTACAGATACGCAGTATTTT.

The J gene is TRBJ1-1, the V gene TRBV6-6, with TRBD1 matching 7 bases. This CDR3 spans 13 amino acids. Trimming took 7 bases from V and 5 from J; bases not matched to a gene: 7. CDR1 is MNHNY, CDR2 SVGAGI, per germline (reference sequence). The CDR3 DNA is TGTGCCAGCATTACGACAGGGAATACTGAAGCTTTCTTT. This gives the protein CASITTGNTEAFF.

The V and J genes are TRBV20-1 and TRBJ1-4; perhaps TRBD1 as D (5 bases). Trimming took 3 bases from V and 8 from J, leaving 7 bases between them. Germline assignment: CDR1 DFQATT and CDR2 SNEGSKA (reference sequence). CDR3 length: 11 amino acids. CDR3 DNA: TGCAGTGCTAGCAGACAGGAAAAACTGTTTTTT. Its protein is CSASRQEKLFF.